What follows are 21 T cell receptor beta chains derived from one specimen sequenced in a study of blood T cell repertoires in COVID-19 (dated by TCRdb to 2018 to 2021). The library was made by the immunoSEQ multiplex PCR assay. Here the immuneACCESS table is served through TCRdb, limited to in-frame sequences with V and J called. Missing clones are a known gap in these copies; in checked studies unresolved V genes cover under half, and the rest lacks a known reason. The sample data list 250,000 to 300,000 clones, and 80% to 85% of these were observed just once. The ten biggest clones cover 4.2% of the sample. Sequences were obtained from peripheral blood. All receptors derive from a man in his fifties or sixties with acute or convalescent COVID-19.

The genes are TRBV6-6 and TRBJ2-2; 12 bases line up with TRBD1. J lost 6 bases, V lost 6 bases, and 2 bases had no gene match. This CDR3 region has 14 residues. Germline CDR1 reads MNHNY; CDR2 reads SVGAGI (reference sequence). As DNA, the CDR3 is TGTGCCAGCAGCCGGGACAGGGGGCCCGGGGAGCTGTTTTTT. Its translation: CASSRDRGPGELFF.

J is TRBJ1-5 and V is TRBV19; D is uncertain. Trimming shortened V by 3 bases and J by 2 bases, and 11 bases separated the two germline ends. The germline gives CDR1 LNHDA, CDR2 SQIVND (reference sequence). The CDR3 totals 15 residues. CDR3 protein: CASSMPNSGNQPQHF. CDR3 bases: TGTGCCAGTAGTATGCCTAACAGTGGCAATCAGCCCCAGCATTTT.

This clone was seen a single time. This chain links TRBV6-1 with TRBJ2-3; D is ambiguous. This CDR3 is 13 amino acids long. CDR1 is MNHNS and CDR2 is SASEGT in the germline V gene. The V end was cut by 6 bases, the J end by 0 bases, with 7 bases between. The CDR3 nucleotides read TGTGCCAGCAGGCCTACTAGCACAGATACGCAGTATTTT. This gives the protein CASRPTSTDTQYF.

The chain recombines TRBV18 with TRBJ1-1; weak D call: TRBD1 (6 bases). Germline V gene lookup returns CDR1 KGHSH and CDR2 LQKENI. The length of the CDR3 is 15 residues. V was shortened by 3 bases and J by 4 bases, with 15 bases between the two germline ends. The CDR3 here is CASSPPGGAGTEAFF. The CDR3 DNA follows: TGTGCCAGCTCACCCCCCGGGGGGGCGGGCACTGAAGCTTTCTTT.

V is TRBV25-1 and J is TRBJ2-1; 12 nucleotides match TRBD2. V lost 4 bases to trimming and J lost 4 bases; unmatched junction nucleotides: 5. The CDR3 runs 16 residues. The V gene's germline CDR1 is MGHDK and CDR2 SYGVNS. The CDR3 loop is CASSVLGTSGYNEQFF. In nucleotides, the CDR3 is TGTGCCAGCAGTGTCCTCGGGACTAGCGGGTACAATGAGCAGTTCTTC.

The V call is TRBV18, the J call TRBJ2-5; a weak D match, TRBD1 (6 bases). V lost 9 bases to trimming and J lost 1 base, with 12 bases between them. CDR1 and CDR2 from the germline V gene are KGHSH and LQKENI. The CDR3 has 13 amino acids. Here the CDR3 reads CASHRTAQETQYF. The CDR3 DNA follows: TGTGCCAGTCACCGGACAGCCCAAGAGACCCAGTACTTC.

J is TRBJ1-1 and V is TRBV19; D unresolved. From germline, CDR1 is LNHDA and CDR2 SQIVND (reference sequence). CDR3 length: 14 residues. V shed 2 bases and J shed 0 bases, with 7 bases lying between them. The CDR3 DNA reads TGTGCCAGTAGTATACAGGTTATGAACACTGAAGCTTTCTTT. It codes for CASSIQVMNTEAFF.

The rearrangement joins TRBV5-1 to TRBJ2-5, with D perhaps TRBD1 (6 bases). Germline V gives CDR1 SGHRS, CDR2 YFSETQ. This CDR3 is built from 14 residues. V was trimmed by 4 bases and J by 2 bases, leaving 12 bases between them. For the CDR3, the DNA is TGCGCCAGCAGCCCCGGGACATATCAAGAGACCCAGTACTTC. Translation: CASSPGTYQETQYF.

The chain has TRBV30 and TRBJ2-7; 12 nucleotides match TRBD2. V trimming: 0 bases; J trimming: 0 bases; junction bases outside the gene matches: 3. CDR1 GTSNPN and CDR2 SVGIG come from the germline V gene (reference sequence). The CDR3 is made up of 16 amino acids. CDR3 in DNA: TGTGCCTGGAGTGTACGACTAGCGGGGGTCTCCTACGAGCAGTACTTC. Translation gives CAWSVRLAGVSYEQYF.

The V gene is TRBV7-3, the J gene TRBJ1-5; D gene unclear. Trimming removed 2 bases at V and 9 bases at J, with 23 bases between. The germline CDR1 and CDR2 sequences are SGHTA and FQGTGA. The CDR3 has 17 amino acids. The CDR3 loop is CASSLQARGPLGLPQHF. CDR3 bases: TGTGCCAGCAGCTTACAGGCGAGAGGCCCCCTCGGACTGCCCCAGCATTTT.

The J gene is TRBJ1-4, the V gene TRBV3-1 (or the pseudogene TRBV3-2); 9 nucleotides align to TRBD1. Germline CDR1 reads LGHDT; CDR2 reads YNNKEL (reference sequence). V trimming: 5 bases; J trimming: 9 bases; junction bases outside the gene matches: 7. The CDR3 covers 14 residues. Here the CDR3 reads CASSFRDRAQKLFF. DNA for the CDR3: TGTGCCAGCAGCTTCCGGGACAGGGCCCAAAAACTGTTTTTT.

This clone was counted only a few times. J is TRBJ2-5 and V is TRBV24-1, with 8 bases fitting TRBD1. V shed 4 bases, J shed 4 bases, and the junction held 7 bases outside the gene matches. This CDR3 region has 15 residues. The germline V gene has CDR1 KGHDR and CDR2 SFDVKD. This CDR3 is CATSDPRGPGETQYF. The CDR3 DNA sequence: TGTGCCACCAGTGACCCCAGGGGGCCCGGAGAGACCCAGTACTTC.

This clone was detected only a few times. V gene TRBV2 combines with J gene TRBJ1-4; D is undetermined. Germline V gives CDR1 SNHLY, CDR2 FYNNEI. Trimming stripped 0 bases from V and 0 bases from J, with 8 bases between. The CDR3 is made up of 16 amino acids. CDR3 sequence: CASSEAELSTNEKLFF. The DNA of the CDR3 is TGTGCCAGCAGTGAAGCGGAACTATCAACTAATGAAAAACTGTTTTTT.

V and J are TRBV4-3 and TRBJ2-2, with a weak D call TRBD2 (6 bases). Germline V gives CDR1 LGHNA, CDR2 YSLEER. V shed 0 bases and J shed 7 bases, with 12 bases lying between them. The CDR3 spans 15 residues. This chain's CDR3 is CASSQDTETSGELFF. The DNA for the CDR3 is TGCGCCAGCAGCCAAGATACCGAGACTAGCGGGGAGCTGTTTTTT.

The rearrangement joins TRBV27 to TRBJ2-1; TRBD1 agrees at 9 bases. The CDR3 has 13 amino acids. V lost 6 bases and J lost 7; bases outside the gene matches: 4. Per germline, CDR1 MNHEY and CDR2 SMNVEV (reference sequence). CDR3 residues: CASRGTGRNEQFF. CDR3 in DNA: TGTGCCAGCAGGGGGACAGGGCGGAATGAGCAGTTCTTC.

As DNA, the CDR3 is TGTGCCATCATGGCGGGAGGTGCGGGGATGAGCGAGCAGTACTTC. Protein product: CAIMAGGAGMSEQYF. The V gene is TRBV10-3, the J gene TRBJ2-7; TRBD2 matches 8 bases. The CDR3 extends over 15 amino acids. After removal of 7 bases from V and 6 bases from J, the junction contained 14 bases not matched to a gene. The germline gives CDR1 ENHRY, CDR2 SYGVKD.

The chain uses TRBV27 and TRBJ2-7, with 13 nucleotides matching TRBD2. Germline lookup yields CDR1 MNHEY and CDR2 SMNVEV (reference sequence). V lost 2 bases, J lost 3 bases, and 7 bases stayed unmatched. There are 17 residues in the CDR3. The CDR3 DNA sequence: TGTGCCAGCAGTTTAATGACGGGACTAGCGGGAAGCTACGAGCAGTACTTC. Translating gives CASSLMTGLAGSYEQYF.

The J gene is TRBJ2-1, the V gene TRBV14; 9 nucleotides match TRBD1. CDR3 length equals 23 residues. Trimming removed 4 bases from V and 4 bases from J; junction bases left unmatched: 29. Germline V gene data show CDR1 as SGHDN and CDR2 as FVKESK. CDR3 in amino acids: CASSPSYITGGAPNPPTYNEQFF. CDR3 in DNA: TGTGCCAGCAGCCCATCCTATATTACAGGGGGCGCACCGAATCCACCCACTTACAATGAGCAGTTCTTC.

This clone was seen only once. Other nucleotide sequences from this sample produce the same CDR3. The V gene is TRBV3-1 (or the pseudogene TRBV3-2), the J gene TRBJ1-5; TRBD1 agrees at 7 bases. V trimming: 4 bases; J trimming: 6 bases; junction bases outside the gene matches: 6. The CDR3 is 14 residues long. The germline CDR1 and CDR2 sequences are LGHDT and YNNKEL (reference sequence). The CDR3 DNA sequence: TGTGCCAGCAGCCGCGGACAGGTTGGTCAGCCCCAGCATTTT. This translates into CASSRGQVGQPQHF.

V gene TRBV10-1 combines with J gene TRBJ2-7; TRBD2 aligns across 7 bases. Trimming took 5 bases from V and 4 from J; bases not matched to a gene: 5. The CDR3 is 13 residues long. Germline V lookup: CDR1 WNHNN, CDR2 SYGVQD (reference sequence). CDR3 protein: CASSKSGEYEQYF. CDR3 nucleotides: TGCGCCAGCAGTAAAAGCGGGGAATACGAGCAGTACTTC.

The chain joins TRBV2 to TRBJ2-2; the match to TRBD2 covers 7 bases. This CDR3 spans 14 amino acids. Germline V gene lookup returns CDR1 SNHLY and CDR2 FYNNEI. The V gene end was trimmed by 6 bases and the J gene end by 4 bases; junction bases not matched to a gene: 5. CDR3 in amino acids: CASSKAGITGELFF. CDR3 in DNA: TGTGCCAGCAGCAAAGCGGGGATCACCGGGGAGCTGTTTTTT.